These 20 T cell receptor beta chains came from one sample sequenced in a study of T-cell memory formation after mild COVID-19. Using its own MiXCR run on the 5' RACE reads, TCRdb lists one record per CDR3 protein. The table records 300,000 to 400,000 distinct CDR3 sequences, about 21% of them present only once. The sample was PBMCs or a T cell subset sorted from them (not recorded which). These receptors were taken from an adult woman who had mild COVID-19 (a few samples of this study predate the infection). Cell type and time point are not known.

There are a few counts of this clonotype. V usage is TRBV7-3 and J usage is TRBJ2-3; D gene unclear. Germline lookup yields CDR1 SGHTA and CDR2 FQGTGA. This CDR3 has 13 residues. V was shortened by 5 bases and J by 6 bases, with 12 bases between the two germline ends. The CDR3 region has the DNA TGTGCCAGCAGCACAGATGGAATTGATACGCAGTATTTT. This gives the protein CASSTDGIDTQYF. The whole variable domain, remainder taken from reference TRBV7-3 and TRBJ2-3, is GAGVSQTPSNKVTEKGKYVELRCDPISGHTALYWYRQSLGQGPEFLIYFQGTGAADDSGLPNDRFFAVRPEGSVSTLKIQRTERGDSAVYLCASSTDGIDTQYFGPGTRLTVL.

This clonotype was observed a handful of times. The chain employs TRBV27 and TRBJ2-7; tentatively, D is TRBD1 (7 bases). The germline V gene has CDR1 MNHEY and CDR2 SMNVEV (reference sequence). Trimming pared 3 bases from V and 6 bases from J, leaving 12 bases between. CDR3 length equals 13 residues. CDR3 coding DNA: TGTGCCAGCAGTTTGCGGAGGGGGCGCGAGCAGTACTTC. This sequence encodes CASSLRRGREQYF.

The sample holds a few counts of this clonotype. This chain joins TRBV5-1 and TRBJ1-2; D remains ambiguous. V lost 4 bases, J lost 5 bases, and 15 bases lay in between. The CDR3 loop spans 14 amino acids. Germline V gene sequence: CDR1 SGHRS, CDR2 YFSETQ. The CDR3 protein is CASSASDEKYGYTF. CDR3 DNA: TGCGCCAGCAGCGCCAGCGACGAAAAGTATGGCTACACCTTC.

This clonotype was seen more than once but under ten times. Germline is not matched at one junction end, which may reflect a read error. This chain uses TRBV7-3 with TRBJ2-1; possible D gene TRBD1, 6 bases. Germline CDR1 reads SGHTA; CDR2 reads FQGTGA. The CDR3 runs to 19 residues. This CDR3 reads CASSVTKLKGTLSNHEQFF. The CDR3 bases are TGTGCCAGCAGCGTAACAAAGTTGAAGGGGACACTTTCGAACCATGAGCAGTTCTTC.

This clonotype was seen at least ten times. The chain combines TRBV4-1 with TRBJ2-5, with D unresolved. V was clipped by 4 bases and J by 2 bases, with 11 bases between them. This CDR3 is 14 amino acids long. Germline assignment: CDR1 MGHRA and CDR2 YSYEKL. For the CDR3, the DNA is TGCGCCAGCAGCCTCACGACCGATCAAGAGACCCAGTACTTC. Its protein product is CASSLTTDQETQYF.

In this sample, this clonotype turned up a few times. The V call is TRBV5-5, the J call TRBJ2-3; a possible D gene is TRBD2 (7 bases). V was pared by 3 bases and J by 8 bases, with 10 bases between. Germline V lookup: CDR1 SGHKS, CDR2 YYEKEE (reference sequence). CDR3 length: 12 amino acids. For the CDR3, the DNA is TGTGCCAGCAGCTGGGAGGGGGTTACGCAGTATTTT. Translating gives CASSWEGVTQYF. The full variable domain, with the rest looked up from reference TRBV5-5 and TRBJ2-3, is DAGVTQSPTHLIKTRGQQVTLRCSPISGHKSVSWYQQVLGQGPQFIFQYYEKEERGRGNFPDRFSARQFPNYSSELNVNALLLGDSALYLCASSWEGVTQYFGPGTRLTVL.

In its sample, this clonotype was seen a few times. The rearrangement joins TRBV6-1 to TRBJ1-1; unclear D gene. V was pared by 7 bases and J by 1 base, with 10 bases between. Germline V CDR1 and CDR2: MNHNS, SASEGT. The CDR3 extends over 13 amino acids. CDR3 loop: CASMAGENTEAFF. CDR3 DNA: TGTGCCAGCATGGCAGGAGAGAACACTGAAGCTTTCTTT.

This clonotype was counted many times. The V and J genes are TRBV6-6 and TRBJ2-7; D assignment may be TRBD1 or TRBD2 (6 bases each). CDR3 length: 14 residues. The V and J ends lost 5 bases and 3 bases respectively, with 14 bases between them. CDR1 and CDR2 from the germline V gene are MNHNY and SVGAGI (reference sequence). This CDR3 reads CASSPGAGNYEQYF. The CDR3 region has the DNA TGTGCCAGCAGTCCAGGGGCGGGAAACTACGAGCAGTACTTC.

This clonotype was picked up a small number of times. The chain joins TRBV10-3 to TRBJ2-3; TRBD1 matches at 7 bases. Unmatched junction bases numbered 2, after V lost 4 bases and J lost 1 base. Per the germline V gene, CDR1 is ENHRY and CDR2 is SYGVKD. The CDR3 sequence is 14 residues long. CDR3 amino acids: CAISADRGTDTQYF. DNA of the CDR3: TGTGCCATCAGTGCTGACAGGGGCACAGATACGCAGTATTTT.

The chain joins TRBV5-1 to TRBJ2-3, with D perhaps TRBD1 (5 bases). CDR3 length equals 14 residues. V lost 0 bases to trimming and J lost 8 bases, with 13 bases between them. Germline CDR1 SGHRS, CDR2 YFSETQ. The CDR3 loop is CASSLDQGRGTQYF. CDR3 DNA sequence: TGCGCCAGCAGCTTGGACCAGGGCCGCGGTACGCAGTATTTT.

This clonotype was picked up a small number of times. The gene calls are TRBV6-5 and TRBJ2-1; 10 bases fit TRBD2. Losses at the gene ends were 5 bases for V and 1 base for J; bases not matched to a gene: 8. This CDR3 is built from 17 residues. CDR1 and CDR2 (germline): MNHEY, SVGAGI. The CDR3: CASSLDGTSVSYNEQFF. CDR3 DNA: TGTGCCAGCAGTCTGGACGGGACTAGCGTATCCTACAATGAGCAGTTCTTC.

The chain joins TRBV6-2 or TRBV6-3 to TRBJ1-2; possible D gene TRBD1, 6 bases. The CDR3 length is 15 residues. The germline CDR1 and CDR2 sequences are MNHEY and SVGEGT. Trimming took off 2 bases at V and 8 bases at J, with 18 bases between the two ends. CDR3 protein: CASSYAGQKGWGYTF. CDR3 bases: TGTGCCAGCAGTTACGCCGGACAGAAAGGATGGGGCTACACCTTC.

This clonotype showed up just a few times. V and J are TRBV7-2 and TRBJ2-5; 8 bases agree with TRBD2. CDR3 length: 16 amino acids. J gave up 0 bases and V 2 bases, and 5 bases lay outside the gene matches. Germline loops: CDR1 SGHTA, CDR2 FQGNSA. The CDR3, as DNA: TGTGCCAGCAGCTTAACGGGGGGGATGTACCAAGAGACCCAGTACTTC. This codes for CASSLTGGMYQETQYF.

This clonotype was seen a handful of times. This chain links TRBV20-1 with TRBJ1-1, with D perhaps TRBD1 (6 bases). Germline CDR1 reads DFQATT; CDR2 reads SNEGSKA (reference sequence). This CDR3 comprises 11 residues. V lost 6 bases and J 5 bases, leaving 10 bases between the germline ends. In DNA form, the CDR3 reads TGCAGTGCGAAGGGGGGAACTGAAGCTTTCTTT. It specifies CSAKGGTEAFF.

CDR3 sequence reads: CACQTGVFTGELFF. The CDR3 DNA reads TGTGCCTGTCAAACGGGGGTGTTCACCGGGGAGCTGTTTTTT. The V call is TRBV30, the J call TRBJ2-2, with D perhaps matching TRBD2 (6 bases). The CDR3 has 14 residues. The germline V and J ends were trimmed by 6 bases and 4 bases, with 15 bases remaining between them. Germline V lookup: CDR1 GTSNPN, CDR2 SVGIG (reference sequence).

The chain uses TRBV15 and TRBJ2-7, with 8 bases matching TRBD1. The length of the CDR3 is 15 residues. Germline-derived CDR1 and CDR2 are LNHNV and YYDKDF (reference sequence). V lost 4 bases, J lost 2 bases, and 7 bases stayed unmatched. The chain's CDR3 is CATSTKGTGTYEQYF. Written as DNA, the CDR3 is TGTGCCACCAGCACAAAAGGGACAGGTACCTACGAGCAGTACTTC.

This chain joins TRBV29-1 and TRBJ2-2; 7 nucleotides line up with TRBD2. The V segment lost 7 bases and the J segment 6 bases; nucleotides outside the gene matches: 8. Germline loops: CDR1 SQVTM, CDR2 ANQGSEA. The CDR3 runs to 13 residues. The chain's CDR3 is CSARLAEAGELFF. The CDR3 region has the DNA TGCAGCGCCCGACTAGCCGAAGCCGGGGAGCTGTTTTTT.

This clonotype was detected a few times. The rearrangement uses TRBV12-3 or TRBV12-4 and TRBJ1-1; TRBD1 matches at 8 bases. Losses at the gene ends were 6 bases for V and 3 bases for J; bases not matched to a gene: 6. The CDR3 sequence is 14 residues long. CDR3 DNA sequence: TGTGCCAGCAGCTCCAACAGGGGGGACACTGAAGCTTTCTTT. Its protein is CASSSNRGDTEAFF.

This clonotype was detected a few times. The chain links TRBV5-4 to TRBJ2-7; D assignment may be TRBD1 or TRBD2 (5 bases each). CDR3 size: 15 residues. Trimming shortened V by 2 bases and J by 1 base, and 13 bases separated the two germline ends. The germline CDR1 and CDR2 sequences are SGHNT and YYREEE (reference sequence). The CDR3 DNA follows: TGTGCCAGCAGCTTCACGGGACCGTCGTCCTACGAGCAGTACTTC. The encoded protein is CASSFTGPSSYEQYF.

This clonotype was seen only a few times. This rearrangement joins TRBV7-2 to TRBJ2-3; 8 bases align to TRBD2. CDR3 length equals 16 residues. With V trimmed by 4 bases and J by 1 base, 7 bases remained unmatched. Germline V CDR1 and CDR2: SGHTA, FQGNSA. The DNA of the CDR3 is TGTGCCAGCAGCTCCGGACTAGCCCGCGGCACAGATACGCAGTATTTT. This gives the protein CASSSGLARGTDTQYF.